This TCR beta chain was captured by sequencing in a study of blood T cell repertoires in COVID-19. For the study at large: PBMCs, B-cell-depleted T cells, or T cells were the source of the cDNA or gDNA that made up the material.

As handled by the study authors: Reference gene primers were amplified, and this amplification served to estimate nucleated cell counts. Measured with immunoSEQ multiplex PCR; TCRdb has only the in-frame clones, and not every one. V and J calls and clone size follow that table, whereas D and trimming were derived from the DNA. The profile shows around 170,000 clones, 74% of them singletons. The CDR3 covers 14 residues. CDR1 SGHVS and CDR2 FQNEAQ come from the germline V gene. The germline V and J ends were trimmed by 2 bases and 3 bases, with 10 bases remaining between them. Input material: peripheral blood. The gene calls are TRBV7-8 and TRBJ1-1; possible D gene TRBD1, 6 bases. This receptor was obtained from an elderly woman with acute or convalescent COVID-19. The CDR3 loop is CASSLIRGDTEAFF. The CDR3 DNA is TGTGCCAGCAGCTTAATCAGGGGCGACACTGAAGCTTTCTTT.